These T cell receptor beta chains were read from a single sample in a study of blood T cell repertoires in COVID-19. Using immunoSEQ multiplex PCR, the repertoire was profiled, and TCRdb retains in-frame clones only, with some absent. Of about 48,000 clones listed, approximately 80% are singletons. Sequenced input: peripheral blood. These receptors originate from a man between 65 and 85 years old with acute or convalescent COVID-19. The conserved cysteine and the conserved F or W are not part of the CDR3 here.

TRBV3-1/TRBV3-2,ASSQDGASNQPQH
TRBV18,ASSPRQGWEKLF
TRBV6-5,ASSYRGGEKLF
TRBV5-6,ASSFSGGQPQH
TRBV9,ASSVSDSYEQY
TRBV7-6,ASSLRGTSGNTGELF
TRBV18,ASSPSGREETQY
TRBV5-5,ASSLGGSSYNEQF
TRBV6-5,ASRRRGGGEQY
TRBV30,AWSVQEGYNT
TRBV27,ASSPRLLRQETQY
TRBV19,ASSPRDSNSPLH
TRBV7-9,ASSSYEQGYSEKLF
TRBV5-4,ASSSRDSRTDTQY
TRBV28,ASLPAGLDYEQY
TRBV28,ASSFGTPNQPQH
TRBV29-1,SGRMVGGEQY
TRBV7-2,ASAYGTPTDTQY
TRBV27,ASSRSGAYEQY
TRBV24-1,ATSTGRGIETQY
TRBV30,AWSGLGQGPSGELF
TRBV30,AWSPGLRNEQF
TRBV29-1,SYLWGGREQF
TRBV12-3/TRBV12-4,ASSRGIGNTIY
TRBV5-4,ASSFDLGGTGELF
TRBV19,ASSKWTSSSRNEQF
TRBV9,ASSPTAGRAEAF
TRBV18,ASSPLGADQPQH
TRBV10-3,AISEKDEPGANVLT
TRBV14,ASSPEGGRSPLH
TRBV5-1,ASSLGAQGDYGYT
TRBV5-1,ASSFRAQGDGYT
TRBV10-3,AISEYLAGGTPINEQF
TRBV3-1/TRBV3-2,ASSQGTATNYGYT
TRBV6-5,ASTGLRGHEAF
TRBV5-1,ASSVDRPSGELF
TRBV9,ASSVARQTEAF
TRBV25-1,ASRDRAASTEAF
TRBV6-6,ASSPTGSSGELF
TRBV5-1,ASSLTGTGGEGANVLT
TRBV5-1,ASSLQGATNEKLF
TRBV30,AWSPGQLYNSPLH
TRBV13,ASSHYTFPGHLYEQF
TRBV2,ASTPGQGVPYGYT
TRBV7-8,ASSLRLAGETQY
TRBV27,ASSLSGRTEAF
TRBV7-9,ASSLGAAGRGEQF
TRBV12-3/TRBV12-4,ASSFGGQETQY
TRBV28,ASRPRDRERYT
TRBV5-5,ASSGTRQGERTEAF
TRBV6-5,ASSPANYEQY
TRBV5-1,ASSLSGTGELF